The source of this T cell receptor (beta chain) is a study of blood T cell repertoires in COVID-19. In the study overall: Samples taken during acute and convalescent COVID-19 were collected in the United States, Italy and Spain. Sample material is recorded as cDNA or gDNA derived from T cells, B-cell-depleted T cells, or PBMCs.

In assigning cohorts, the study relied on participant-reported clinical history. The CDR3 has 15 amino acids. V dropped 0 bases and J dropped 6; count of bases not matched to a gene: 8. Germline CDR1 reads SGHRS; CDR2 reads YFSETQ. Using immunoSEQ multiplex PCR, the repertoire was profiled, and TCRdb retains in-frame clones only, with some absent. The table records 250,000 to 300,000 clones, about 80% of them present only once. The sequence came from a young man with acute COVID-19. The chain has TRBV5-1 and TRBJ2-5; 7 bases line up with TRBD1. Sequenced material: PBMCs or T cells enriched from blood (not recorded which). CDR3 residues: CASSLGSGTVKTQYF. CDR3 coding DNA: TGCGCCAGCAGCTTGGGCAGTGGGACAGTAAAGACCCAGTACTTC.